These 24 T cell receptor beta chains were all obtained from the same sample, sequenced in a study of T cells after posttransplantation cyclophosphamide (dated by TCRdb to 2016 to 2017). The library was prepared using the immunoSEQ multiplex PCR assay. TCRdb obtained this table from immuneACCESS and retained in-frame rearrangements with V and J assigned. These tables miss some clones; where compared with another copy, unresolved V genes account for less than half of the shortfall, and the remainder is unexplained. Across this sample, fewer than 55,000 clones were tabulated and none appeared just once. Of the sample, approximately 2% is held by the ten largest clones. Sequencing input: PBMCs. Source of these receptors: a man aged 40-49 years in good health, CMV-negative, and a related stem cell transplant donor.

This clone rates as medium-sized (0.01 to 0.1%). V usage is TRBV5-1 and J usage is TRBJ1-4; 7 nucleotides line up with TRBD1. The CDR3 spans 14 residues. Looked up from germline, CDR1 is SGHRS and CDR2 is YFSETQ. V lost 7 bases, J lost 13 bases, and 16 bases stayed unmatched. The CDR3: CASGDPDLRDRLFF. The CDR3 DNA sequence: TGCGCCAGCGGGGATCCTGATTTAAGGGACAGACTGTTTTTT.

CDR3 sequence (DNA): TGTGCCAGCAGTGATTCCCTGTTAGCGGATCTCTACGAGCAGTACTTC. Translation: CASSDSLLADLYEQYF. The chain uses TRBV2 and TRBJ2-7; maybe TRBD2 (6 bases). The germline V and J ends were trimmed by 3 bases and 3 bases, with 18 bases remaining between them. Germline-derived CDR1 and CDR2 are SNHLY and FYNNEI. This CDR3 has 16 residues.

This clone was detected many times. V usage is TRBV5-1 and J usage is TRBJ1-1; possible D gene TRBD1, 5 bases. The V gene's germline CDR1 is SGHRS and CDR2 YFSETQ. V was pared by 7 bases and J by 3 bases, with 10 bases between. The CDR3 consists of 12 residues. CDR3: CASGARDTEAFF. The CDR3 region has the DNA TGCGCCAGCGGGGCGCGAGACACTGAAGCTTTCTTT.

This clone showed up many times. The chain employs TRBV10-3 and TRBJ2-2, with 7 bases lining up with TRBD1. The germline gives CDR1 ENHRY, CDR2 SYGVKD. The CDR3 contains 15 residues. With 6 bases clipped from V and 0 bases from J, the junction kept 4 bases outside the gene matches. CDR3 amino acids: CAIRTGTANTGELFF. CDR3 nucleotide sequence: TGTGCCATCAGGACCGGGACAGCGAACACCGGGGAGCTGTTTTTT.

This clone was counted ten times or more. The chain uses TRBV6-5 and TRBJ1-1, with 9 positions matching TRBD1. This CDR3 region has 14 residues. In germline, CDR1 is MNHEY, CDR2 SVGAGI. The V gene end was trimmed by 7 bases and the J gene end by 4 bases; junction bases not matched to a gene: 7. In nucleotides, the CDR3 is TGTGCCAGCAAGGGGGACAGGGCTTTCACTGAAGCTTTCTTT. Residues: CASKGDRAFTEAFF.

This clone has a handful of counts. The chain combines TRBV11-2 with TRBJ2-5; D possibly corresponds to TRBD1 (6 bases). Near its end, the DNA agrees better with TRBJ2-7, so the J call may be wrong. Germline V gene data show CDR1 as SGHAT and CDR2 as FQNNGV. The CDR3 covers 13 residues. In DNA form, the CDR3 reads TGTGCCAGCAGCTCACAGGGAACCTACGAGCAGTACTTC. It codes for CASSSQGTYEQYF.

A few counts support this clone. The chain is built from TRBV5-1 and TRBJ2-5; possibly TRBD2 for D (6 bases). The germline V gene encodes CDR1 SGHRS and CDR2 YFSETQ. This CDR3 spans 13 amino acids. V was shortened by 8 bases and J by 7 bases, with 18 bases between the two germline ends. The CDR3 reads CARALGGDGTQYF. The CDR3 DNA is TGCGCCAGAGCCCTCGGGGGAGATGGGACCCAGTACTTC.

This clone was counted many times. The gene calls are TRBV28 and TRBJ1-2, with TRBD1 matching over 12 bases. With 5 bases clipped from V and 4 bases from J, the junction kept 14 bases outside the gene matches. This CDR3 has 18 amino acids. The germline V gene has CDR1 MDHEN and CDR2 SYDVKM. The CDR3 spells CASSSLSGTGGVGYGYTF. As DNA, the CDR3 is TGTGCCAGCAGTAGTCTATCGGGGACAGGGGGCGTTGGCTATGGCTACACCTTC.

There are many counts of this clone. The J gene is TRBJ2-1, the V gene TRBV4-3; the D gene is possibly TRBD2 (6 bases). The CDR3 totals 16 residues. The germline gives CDR1 LGHNA, CDR2 YSLEER. V gave up 0 bases and J gave up 12 bases, with 21 bases separating them. Written as DNA, the CDR3 is TGCGCCAGCAGCCAAGAGGACGGGAGAGCCGCTTTGGGGCAGTTCTTC. As protein: CASSQEDGRAALGQFF.

A few counts support this clone. V usage is TRBV18 and J usage is TRBJ1-2, with D maybe TRBD1 (6 bases). The CDR3 is 13 amino acids. Trimming shortened V by 3 bases and J by 4 bases, and 9 bases separated the two germline ends. CDR1 KGHSH and CDR2 LQKENI come from the germline V gene. CDR3 sequence (DNA): TGTGCCAGCTCACCCGAGGACAGCTATGGCTACACCTTC. Translating it yields CASSPEDSYGYTF.

This clone was detected ten times or more. The chain is built from TRBV6-6 and TRBJ2-4; 8 bases are shared with TRBD2. The CDR3 loop spans 15 amino acids. V shed 2 bases and J 0 bases; nucleotides not matched to a gene: 0. CDR1 and CDR2 from the germline V gene are MNHNY and SVGAGI (reference sequence). DNA of the CDR3: TGTGCCAGCAGTTACCGGGGGGGAGCCAAAAACATTCAGTACTTC. Protein sequence: CASSYRGGAKNIQYF.

This clone turned up a few times. V and J are TRBV4-2 and TRBJ1-2; possible D gene TRBD1, 6 bases. Per germline, CDR1 LGHNA and CDR2 YNFKEQ. With 4 bases removed from V and 7 bases from J, the gap between germline ends came to 19 bases. The CDR3 loop spans 15 amino acids. This CDR3 is CASSPQGAGAIGYTF. CDR3 nucleotides: TGTGCCAGCAGCCCCCAAGGAGCGGGGGCGATTGGCTACACCTTC.

This clone was counted many times. The chain links TRBV7-9 to TRBJ2-3; 8 bases line up with TRBD2. The CDR3 extends over 16 amino acids. Germline V gives CDR1 SEHNR, CDR2 FQNEAQ (reference sequence). The V gene end was trimmed by 0 bases and the J gene end by 7 bases; junction bases not matched to a gene: 9. The CDR3 region has the DNA TGTGCCAGCAGCTTAGCCGGGACTAGAGTCTCAAATACGCAGTATTTT. Translated, it gives CASSLAGTRVSNTQYF.

This clone showed up many times. The V gene is TRBV19, the J gene TRBJ1-5; 7 bases line up with TRBD1. The junction had 11 bases not matched to a gene; V was cut back by 5 bases and J by 4 bases. The CDR3 length is 16 residues. Germline V gene lookup returns CDR1 LNHDA and CDR2 SQIVND (reference sequence). CDR3 DNA: TGTGCCAGTAGTGGAGCTATGGGGACAGCTAATCAGCCCCAGCATTTT. Its translation is CASSGAMGTANQPQHF.

This clone was observed at least ten times. The chain recombines TRBV2 with TRBJ2-3; 10 nucleotides match TRBD2. Trimming at V came to 4 bases and at J to 4 bases, leaving 5 bases not matched to a gene. Germline V CDR1 and CDR2: SNHLY, FYNNEI. The CDR3 covers 15 residues. CDR3 nucleotides: TGTGCCAGCAGTGGGGCTAGCGGGAGAGCAGATACGCAGTATTTT. Protein product: CASSGASGRADTQYF.

This clone has at least ten counts. The chain uses TRBV29-1 and TRBJ2-3; TRBD1 might be the D (5 bases). Germline V gene sequence: CDR1 SQVTM, CDR2 ANQGSEA. The CDR3 spans 12 residues. V was cut by 1 base and J by 8 bases, with 10 bases left in between. The CDR3 bases are TGCAGCGTTGAAGTGGACATTGGTACGCAGTATTTT. Translating it yields CSVEVDIGTQYF.

This clone appeared many times. The chain employs TRBV5-5 and TRBJ2-1; D may be TRBD1 (6 bases). CDR3 size: 13 residues. With 2 bases removed from V and 7 bases from J, the gap between germline ends came to 10 bases. CDR1 and CDR2 (germline): SGHKS, YYEKEE (reference sequence). CDR3 amino acids: CASSFAGENEQFF. CDR3 DNA sequence: TGTGCCAGCAGCTTTGCAGGGGAAAATGAGCAGTTCTTC.

This clone was counted many times. Other DNA sequences in this sample translate to the same CDR3. The chain combines TRBV7-3 with TRBJ2-3; D might be TRBD2 (6 bases). The germline CDR1 and CDR2 sequences are SGHTA and FQGTGA. CDR3 length equals 15 residues. The V end lost 1 base, the J end lost 0 bases, and 8 bases lay between the germline ends. Written as DNA, the CDR3 is TGTGCCAGCAGCTTAAGGGGAGGTAGCACAGATACGCAGTATTTT. It specifies CASSLRGGSTDTQYF.

This clone appeared many times. V is TRBV5-1 and J is TRBJ1-4; TRBD1 might be the D (6 bases). The CDR3 is 17 residues long. The germline V gene has CDR1 SGHRS and CDR2 YFSETQ. V lost 1 base to trimming and J lost 5 bases, with 18 bases between them. The CDR3 coding sequence is TGCGCCAGCAGCTTGCAAGAATGGGGGGGCGTCAATGAAAAACTGTTTTTT. This encodes CASSLQEWGGVNEKLFF.

This clone was detected ten times or more. The CDR3: CAWSTGTADNEKLFF. The CDR3 DNA reads as TGTGCCTGGAGTACAGGGACGGCGGACAATGAAAAACTGTTTTTT. The chain combines TRBV30 with TRBJ1-4, with D possibly being TRBD1 (6 bases). The CDR3 totals 15 residues. The germline V and J ends were trimmed by 2 bases and 5 bases, with 15 bases remaining between them. Germline V lookup: CDR1 GTSNPN, CDR2 SVGIG (reference sequence).

This clone was counted only a few times. The chain combines TRBV19 with TRBJ2-5, with a tentative D call TRBD1 (6 bases). The V gene lost 3 bases and the J gene lost 2 bases, with 16 bases spanning the gap. Germline V gene sequence: CDR1 LNHDA, CDR2 SQIVND (reference sequence). The CDR3 is 16 amino acids. CDR3 sequence: CASSMTGIGVQETQYF. The CDR3 DNA sequence: TGTGCCAGTAGTATGACAGGCATTGGGGTGCAAGAGACCCAGTACTTC.

At least ten counts were recorded for this clone. This sequence joins TRBV18 and TRBJ2-2; D not certain. Germline CDR1 KGHSH, CDR2 LQKENI. The CDR3 spans 13 residues. V was trimmed by 1 base and J by 4 bases, leaving 4 bases between them. The CDR3 DNA follows: TGTGCCAGCTCACCACTCAGCACCGGGGAGCTGTTTTTT. Protein: CASSPLSTGELFF. The full variable domain, completed using reference TRBV18 and TRBJ2-2, is NAGVMQNPRHLVRRRGQEARLRCSPMKGHSHVYWYRQLPEEGLKFMVYLQKENIIDESGMPKERFSAEFPKEGPSILRIQQVVRGDSAAYFCASSPLSTGELFFGEGSRLTVL.

In this sample, this clone turned up many times. The gene calls are TRBV19 and TRBJ1-1, with TRBD1 matching over 7 bases. Germline CDR1 and CDR2: LNHDA and SQIVND (reference sequence). This CDR3 has 14 amino acids. The trim removed 6 bases at V and 5 bases at J, leaving 9 bases unmatched. CDR3 in amino acids: CASRKTGTGTEAFF. The DNA for the CDR3 is TGTGCCAGTAGAAAGACAGGGACGGGGACTGAAGCTTTCTTT.

The chain combines TRBV9 with TRBJ2-3; 9 bases are a match to TRBD2. Trimming removed 2 bases from V and 6 bases from J; junction bases left unmatched: 7. CDR3 length equals 15 residues. Looked up from germline, CDR1 is SGDLS and CDR2 is YYNGEE. The CDR3, as DNA: TGTGCCAGCAGCGTTAGCGGGAGCCGCGCGGATACGCAGTATTTT. This encodes CASSVSGSRADTQYF.